The entry below gives a single T cell receptor beta chain sequence along with its context. Its specificity is unknown. Indicated treatment: approximately 9-day PBMC culture with coronavirus spike peptide pools or control peptides (ViraFEST assay). The Oncomine TCR Beta short-read assay sequenced DNA from cultured CD4+ T cells. TCRdb passed the PCR reads through MiXCR, listing each CDR3 protein once. The table records over 7,000 distinct CDR3 sequences, 48% of them present only once. The data were obtained in a study of vaccination and CD4 T cells after COVID-19. This CDR3 region has 17 residues. J lost 0 bases, V lost 5 bases, and 7 bases had no gene match. Germline V lookup: CDR1 LNHDA, CDR2 SQIVND (reference sequence).

Material: CD4+ T cells from blood, cultured in vitro. The chain links TRBV19 to TRBJ1-3; 10 bases are a match to TRBD1. The TCR was taken from a human donor who had recovered from COVID-19. CDR3 nucleotide sequence: TGTGCCAGTAGTCCCCGGGACAGGGGATACTCTGGAAACACCATATATTTT. Translated, it gives CASSPRDRGYSGNTIYF.